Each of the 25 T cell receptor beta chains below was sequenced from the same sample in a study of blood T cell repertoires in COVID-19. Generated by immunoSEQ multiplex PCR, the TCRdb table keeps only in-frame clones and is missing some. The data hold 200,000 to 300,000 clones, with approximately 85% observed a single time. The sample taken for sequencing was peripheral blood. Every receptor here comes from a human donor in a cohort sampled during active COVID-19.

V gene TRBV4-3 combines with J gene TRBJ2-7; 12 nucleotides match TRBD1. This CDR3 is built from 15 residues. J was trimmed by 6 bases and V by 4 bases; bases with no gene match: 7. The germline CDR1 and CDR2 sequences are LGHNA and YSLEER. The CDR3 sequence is CASSRGTGGFGEQYF. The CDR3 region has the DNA TGCGCCAGCAGCCGAGGGACAGGGGGCTTCGGCGAGCAGTACTTC.

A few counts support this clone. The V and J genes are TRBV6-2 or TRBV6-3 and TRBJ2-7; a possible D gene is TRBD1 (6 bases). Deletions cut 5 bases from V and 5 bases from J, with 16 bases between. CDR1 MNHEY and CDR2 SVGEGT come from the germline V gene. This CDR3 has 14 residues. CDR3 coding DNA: TGTGCCAGCAGTGGACAGCCCGATATCCACGAGCAGTACTTC. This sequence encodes CASSGQPDIHEQYF.

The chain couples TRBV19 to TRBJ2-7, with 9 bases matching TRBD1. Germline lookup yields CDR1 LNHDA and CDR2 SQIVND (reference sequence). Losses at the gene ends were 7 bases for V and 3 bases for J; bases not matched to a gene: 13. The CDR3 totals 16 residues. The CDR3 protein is CASTTHWGQGNYEQYF. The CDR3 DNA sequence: TGTGCCAGTACCACCCATTGGGGACAGGGCAACTACGAGCAGTACTTC.

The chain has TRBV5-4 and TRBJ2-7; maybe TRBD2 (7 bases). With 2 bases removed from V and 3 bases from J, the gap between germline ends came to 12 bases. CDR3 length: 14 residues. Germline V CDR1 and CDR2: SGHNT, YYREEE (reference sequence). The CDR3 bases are TGTGCCAGCAGCTTAGGGGGGGATCGCTACGAGCAGTACTTC. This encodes CASSLGGDRYEQYF. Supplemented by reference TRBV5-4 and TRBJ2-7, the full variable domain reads ETGVTQSPTHLIKTRGQQVTLRCSSQSGHNTVSWYQQALGQGPQFIFQYYREEENGRGNFPPRFSGLQFPNYSSELNVNALELDDSALYLCASSLGGDRYEQYFGPGTRLTVT.

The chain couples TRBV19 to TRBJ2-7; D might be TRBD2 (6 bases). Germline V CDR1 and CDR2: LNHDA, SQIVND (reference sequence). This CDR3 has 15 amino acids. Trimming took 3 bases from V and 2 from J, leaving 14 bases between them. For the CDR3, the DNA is TGTGCCAGTAGTATTGAACGGGAGAGGACCTACGAGCAGTACTTC. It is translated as CASSIERERTYEQYF.

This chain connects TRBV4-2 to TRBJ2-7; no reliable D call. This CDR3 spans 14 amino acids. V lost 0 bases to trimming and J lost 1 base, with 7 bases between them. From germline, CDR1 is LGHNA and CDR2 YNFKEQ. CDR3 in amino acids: CASSQDVQSYEQYF. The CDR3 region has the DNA TGTGCCAGCAGCCAAGATGTCCAGTCCTACGAGCAGTACTTC.

The CDR3 is CASSRGQGTYEQYF. The DNA of the CDR3 is TGCGCCAGCAGCCGAGGCCAGGGGACCTACGAGCAGTACTTC. The rearrangement uses TRBV4-1 and TRBJ2-7, with a tentative D call TRBD1 (6 bases). Germline values: CDR1 MGHRA, CDR2 YSYEKL. The CDR3 loop spans 14 amino acids. Trimming pared 4 bases from V and 2 bases from J, leaving 12 bases between.

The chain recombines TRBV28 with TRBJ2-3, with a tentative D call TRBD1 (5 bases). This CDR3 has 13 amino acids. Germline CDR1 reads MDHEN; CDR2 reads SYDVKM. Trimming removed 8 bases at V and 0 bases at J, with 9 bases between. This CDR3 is CASWTYSTDTQYF. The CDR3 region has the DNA TGTGCCAGCTGGACATATAGCACAGATACGCAGTATTTT.

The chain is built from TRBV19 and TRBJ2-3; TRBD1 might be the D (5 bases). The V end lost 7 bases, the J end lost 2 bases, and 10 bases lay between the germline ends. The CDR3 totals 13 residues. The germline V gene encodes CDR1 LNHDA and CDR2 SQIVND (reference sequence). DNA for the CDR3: TGTGCCAGTACAGGGAACCCCACAGATACGCAGTATTTT. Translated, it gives CASTGNPTDTQYF.

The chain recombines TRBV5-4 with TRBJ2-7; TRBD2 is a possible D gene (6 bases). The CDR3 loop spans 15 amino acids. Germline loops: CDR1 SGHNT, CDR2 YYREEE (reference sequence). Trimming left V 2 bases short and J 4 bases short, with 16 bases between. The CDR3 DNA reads TGTGCCAGCAGCTTCGGCCCCAGCGGAGGGTACGAGCAGTACTTC. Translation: CASSFGPSGGYEQYF.

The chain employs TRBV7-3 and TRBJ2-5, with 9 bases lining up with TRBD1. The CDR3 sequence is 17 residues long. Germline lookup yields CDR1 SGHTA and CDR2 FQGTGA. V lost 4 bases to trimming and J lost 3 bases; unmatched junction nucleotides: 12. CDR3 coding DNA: TGTGCCAGCAGCTGCTTTCCGGGACAGGGAAGGGAAGAGACCCAGTACTTC. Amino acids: CASSCFPGQGREETQYF.

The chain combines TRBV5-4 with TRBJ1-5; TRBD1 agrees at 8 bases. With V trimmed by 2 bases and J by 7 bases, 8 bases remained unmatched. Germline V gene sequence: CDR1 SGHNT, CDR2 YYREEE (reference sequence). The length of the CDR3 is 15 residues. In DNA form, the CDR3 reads TGTGCCAGCAGCTTTGACAGGGGAGAGGAACAGCCCCAGCATTTT. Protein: CASSFDRGEEQPQHF.

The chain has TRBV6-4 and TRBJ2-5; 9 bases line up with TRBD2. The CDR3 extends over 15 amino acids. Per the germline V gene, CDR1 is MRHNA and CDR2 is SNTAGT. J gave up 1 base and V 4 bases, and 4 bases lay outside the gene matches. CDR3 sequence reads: CASSVEAGGQETQYF. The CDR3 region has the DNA TGTGCCAGCAGTGTAGAAGCGGGGGGCCAAGAGACCCAGTACTTC.

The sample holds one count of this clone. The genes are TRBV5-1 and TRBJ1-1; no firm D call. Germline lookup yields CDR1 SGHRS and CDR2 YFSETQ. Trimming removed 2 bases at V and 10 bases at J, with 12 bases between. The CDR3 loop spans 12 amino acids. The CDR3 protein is CASSFPSDLAFF. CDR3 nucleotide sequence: TGCGCCAGCAGCTTCCCTAGCGATTTAGCTTTCTTT. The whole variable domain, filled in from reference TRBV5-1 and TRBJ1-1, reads KAGVTQTPRYLIKTRGQQVTLSCSPISGHRSVSWYQQTPGQGLQFLFEYFSETQRNKGNFPGRFSGRQFSNSRSEMNVSTLELGDSALYLCASSFPSDLAFFGQGTRLTVV.

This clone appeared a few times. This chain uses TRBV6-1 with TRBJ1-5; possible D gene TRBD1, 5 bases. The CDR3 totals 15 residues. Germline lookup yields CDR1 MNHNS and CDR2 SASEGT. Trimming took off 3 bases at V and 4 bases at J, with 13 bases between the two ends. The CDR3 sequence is CASSDYVSGNQPQHF. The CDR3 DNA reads TGTGCCAGCAGTGATTATGTTTCAGGGAATCAGCCCCAGCATTTT.

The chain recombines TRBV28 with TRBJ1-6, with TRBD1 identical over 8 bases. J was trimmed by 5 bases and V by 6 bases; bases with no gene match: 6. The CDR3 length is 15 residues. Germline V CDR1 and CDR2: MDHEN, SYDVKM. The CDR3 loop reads CASRWTTGDNSPLHF. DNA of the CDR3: TGTGCCAGCAGATGGACGACAGGGGATAATTCACCCCTCCACTTT.

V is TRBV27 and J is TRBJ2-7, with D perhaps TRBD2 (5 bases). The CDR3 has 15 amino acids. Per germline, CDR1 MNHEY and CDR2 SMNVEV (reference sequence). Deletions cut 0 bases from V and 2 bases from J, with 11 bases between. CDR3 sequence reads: CASSLSNGETYEQYF. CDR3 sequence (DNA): TGTGCCAGCAGTTTATCGAACGGGGAGACCTACGAGCAGTACTTC.

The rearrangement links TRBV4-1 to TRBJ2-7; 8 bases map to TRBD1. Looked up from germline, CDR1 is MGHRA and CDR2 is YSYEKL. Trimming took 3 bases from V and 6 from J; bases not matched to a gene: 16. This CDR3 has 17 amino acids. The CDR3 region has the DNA TGCGCCAGCAGCCACCTTCTAAAGGGGACAGGATATCTCGAGCAGTACTTC. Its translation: CASSHLLKGTGYLEQYF.

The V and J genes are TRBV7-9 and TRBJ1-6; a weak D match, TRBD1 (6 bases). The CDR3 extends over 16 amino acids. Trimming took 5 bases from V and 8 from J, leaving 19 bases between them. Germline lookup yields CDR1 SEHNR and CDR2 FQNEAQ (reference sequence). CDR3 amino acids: CASSLDTQGSHSPLHF. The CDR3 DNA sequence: TGTGCCAGCAGCCTCGATACCCAGGGGAGTCATTCACCCCTCCACTTT.

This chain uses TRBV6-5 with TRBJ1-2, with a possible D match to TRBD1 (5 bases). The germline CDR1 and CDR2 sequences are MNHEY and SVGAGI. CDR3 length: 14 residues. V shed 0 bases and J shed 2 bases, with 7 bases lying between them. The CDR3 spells CASSYSGQNYGYTF. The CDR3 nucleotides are TGTGCCAGCAGTTACTCGGGGCAGAACTATGGCTACACCTTC.

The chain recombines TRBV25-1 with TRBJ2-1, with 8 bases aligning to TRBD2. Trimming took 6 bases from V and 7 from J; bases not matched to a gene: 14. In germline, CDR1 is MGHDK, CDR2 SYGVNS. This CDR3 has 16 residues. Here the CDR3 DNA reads TGTGCCAGCAGCGCCCAGGGGCGGGGGGATGGTAATGAGCAGTTCTTC. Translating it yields CASSAQGRGDGNEQFF.

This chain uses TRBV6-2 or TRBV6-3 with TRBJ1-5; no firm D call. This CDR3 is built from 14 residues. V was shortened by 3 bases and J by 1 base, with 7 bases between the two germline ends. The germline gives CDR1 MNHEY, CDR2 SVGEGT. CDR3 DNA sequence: TGTGCCAGCAGTTATTCTACGAGCAATCAGCCCCAGCATTTT. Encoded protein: CASSYSTSNQPQHF.

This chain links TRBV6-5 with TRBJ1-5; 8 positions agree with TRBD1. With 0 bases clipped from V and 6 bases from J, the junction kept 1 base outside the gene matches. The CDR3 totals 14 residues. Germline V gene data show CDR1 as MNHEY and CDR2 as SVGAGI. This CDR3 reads CASSYSRGLQPQHF. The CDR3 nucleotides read TGTGCCAGCAGTTACTCCAGGGGGCTTCAGCCCCAGCATTTT.

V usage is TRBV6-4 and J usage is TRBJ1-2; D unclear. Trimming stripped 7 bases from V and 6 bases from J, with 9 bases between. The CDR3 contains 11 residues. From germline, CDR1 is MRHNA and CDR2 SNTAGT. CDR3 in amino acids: CASIEQDGYTF. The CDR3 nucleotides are TGTGCCAGCATTGAGCAGGATGGCTACACCTTC.

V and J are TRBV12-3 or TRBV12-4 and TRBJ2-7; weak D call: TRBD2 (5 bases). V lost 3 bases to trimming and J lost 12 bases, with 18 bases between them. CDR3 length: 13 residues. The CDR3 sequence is CASSFAGGGPRYF. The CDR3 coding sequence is TGTGCCAGCAGTTTTGCCGGCGGCGGGCCGAGGTACTTC.